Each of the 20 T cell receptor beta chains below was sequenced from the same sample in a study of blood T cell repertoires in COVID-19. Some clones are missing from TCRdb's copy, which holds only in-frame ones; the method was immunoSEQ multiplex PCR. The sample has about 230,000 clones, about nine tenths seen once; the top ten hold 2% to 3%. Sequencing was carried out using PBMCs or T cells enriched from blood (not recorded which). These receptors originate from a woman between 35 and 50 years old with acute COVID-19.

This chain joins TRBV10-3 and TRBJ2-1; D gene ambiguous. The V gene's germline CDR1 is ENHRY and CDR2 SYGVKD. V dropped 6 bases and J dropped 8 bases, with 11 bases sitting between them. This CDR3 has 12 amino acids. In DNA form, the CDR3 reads TGTGCCATCAGCCACCTCGCAGATGAGCAGTTCTTC. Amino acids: CAISHLADEQFF.

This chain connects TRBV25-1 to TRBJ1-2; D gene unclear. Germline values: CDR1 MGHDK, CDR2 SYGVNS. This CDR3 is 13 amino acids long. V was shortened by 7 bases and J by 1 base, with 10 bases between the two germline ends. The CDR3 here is CASTRGDNYGYTF. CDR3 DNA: TGTGCCAGCACGCGGGGTGATAACTATGGCTACACCTTC.

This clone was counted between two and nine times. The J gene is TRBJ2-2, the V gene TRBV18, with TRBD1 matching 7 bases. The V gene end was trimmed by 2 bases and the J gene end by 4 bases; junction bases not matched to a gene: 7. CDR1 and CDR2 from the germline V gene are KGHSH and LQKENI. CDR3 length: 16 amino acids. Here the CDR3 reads CASSPDRAVGTGELFF. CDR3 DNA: TGTGCCAGCTCACCAGACAGGGCAGTTGGCACCGGGGAGCTGTTTTTT.

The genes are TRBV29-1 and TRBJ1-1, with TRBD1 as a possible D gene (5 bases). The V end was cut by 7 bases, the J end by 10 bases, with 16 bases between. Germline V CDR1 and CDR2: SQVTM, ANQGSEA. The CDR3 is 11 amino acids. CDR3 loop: CSGGAGVGAFF. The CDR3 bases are TGCAGCGGGGGCGCGGGGGTTGGAGCTTTCTTT. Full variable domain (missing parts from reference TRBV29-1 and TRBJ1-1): SAVISQKPSRDICQRGTSLTIQCQVDSQVTMMFWYRQQPGQSLTLIATANQGSEATYESGFVIDKFPISRPNLTFSTLTVSNMSPEDSSIYLCSGGAGVGAFFGQGTRLTVV.

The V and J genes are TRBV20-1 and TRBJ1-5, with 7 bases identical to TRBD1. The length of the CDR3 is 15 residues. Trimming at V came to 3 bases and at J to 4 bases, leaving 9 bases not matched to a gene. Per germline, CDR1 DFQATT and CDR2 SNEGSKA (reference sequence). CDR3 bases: TGCAGTGCTAGTGGCCGGGACAGAAGGAATCAGCCCCAGCATTTT. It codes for CSASGRDRRNQPQHF.

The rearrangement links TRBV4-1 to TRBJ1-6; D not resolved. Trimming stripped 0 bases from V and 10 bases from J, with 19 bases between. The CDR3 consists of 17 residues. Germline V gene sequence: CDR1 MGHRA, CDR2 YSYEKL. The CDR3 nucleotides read TGCGCCAGCAGCCAAGATGGGAGGGTCCCTGAGGAATCACCCCTCCACTTT. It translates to CASSQDGRVPEESPLHF.

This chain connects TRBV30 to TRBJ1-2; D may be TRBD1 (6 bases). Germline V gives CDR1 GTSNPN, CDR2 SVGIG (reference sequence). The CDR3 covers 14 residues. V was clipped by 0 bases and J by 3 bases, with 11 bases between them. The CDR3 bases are TGTGCCTGGAGTGTAAGCAGGGGCGACTATGGCTACACCTTC. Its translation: CAWSVSRGDYGYTF.

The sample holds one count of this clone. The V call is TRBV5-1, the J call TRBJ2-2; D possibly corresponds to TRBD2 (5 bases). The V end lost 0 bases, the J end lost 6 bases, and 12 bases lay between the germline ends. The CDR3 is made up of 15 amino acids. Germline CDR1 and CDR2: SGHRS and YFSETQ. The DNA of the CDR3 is TGCGCCAGCAGCTTGGAGGGAGTTGTTTCCGGGGAGCTGTTTTTT. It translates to CASSLEGVVSGELFF.

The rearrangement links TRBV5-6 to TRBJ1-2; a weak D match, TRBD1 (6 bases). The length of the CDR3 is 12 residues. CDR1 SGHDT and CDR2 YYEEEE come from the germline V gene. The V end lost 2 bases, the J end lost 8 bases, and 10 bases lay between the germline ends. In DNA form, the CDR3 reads TGTGCCAGCAGCTTCTGGGGGCAGGGCTACACCTTC. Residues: CASSFWGQGYTF.

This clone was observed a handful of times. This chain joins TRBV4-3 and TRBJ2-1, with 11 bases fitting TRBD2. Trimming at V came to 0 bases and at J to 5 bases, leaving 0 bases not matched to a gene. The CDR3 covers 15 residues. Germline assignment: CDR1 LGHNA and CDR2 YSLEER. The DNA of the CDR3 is TGCGCCAGCAGCCAAGAGGGACTAGCGGACAATGAGCAGTTCTTC. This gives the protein CASSQEGLADNEQFF.

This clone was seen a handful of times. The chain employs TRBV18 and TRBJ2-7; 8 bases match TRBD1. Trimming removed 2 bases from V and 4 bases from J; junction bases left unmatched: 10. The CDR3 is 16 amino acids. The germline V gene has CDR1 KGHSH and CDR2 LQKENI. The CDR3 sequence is CASSPFSGQGTYEQYV. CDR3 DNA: TGTGCCAGCTCACCATTTTCCGGACAGGGAACGTACGAGCAGTACGTC.

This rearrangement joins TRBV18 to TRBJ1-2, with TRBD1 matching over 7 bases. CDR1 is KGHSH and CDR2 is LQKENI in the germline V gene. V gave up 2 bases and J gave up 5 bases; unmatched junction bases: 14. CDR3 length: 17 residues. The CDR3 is CASSPGAPGQARYGYTF. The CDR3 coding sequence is TGTGCCAGCTCACCAGGAGCGCCCGGACAGGCCAGGTATGGCTACACCTTC. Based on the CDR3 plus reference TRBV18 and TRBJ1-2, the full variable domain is NAGVMQNPRHLVRRRGQEARLRCSPMKGHSHVYWYRQLPEEGLKFMVYLQKENIIDESGMPKERFSAEFPKEGPSILRIQQVVRGDSAAYFCASSPGAPGQARYGYTFGSGTRLTVV.

The CDR3 spells CASSQDWGQGGTEAFF. In DNA form, the CDR3 reads TGTGCCAGCAGCCAAGATTGGGGACAGGGTGGGACTGAAGCTTTCTTT. The chain employs TRBV3-1 (or the pseudogene TRBV3-2) and TRBJ1-1, with TRBD1 matching 9 bases. Germline V CDR1 and CDR2: LGHDT, YNNKEL (reference sequence). V shed 0 bases and J 5 bases; nucleotides not matched to a gene: 7. The CDR3 is made up of 16 amino acids.

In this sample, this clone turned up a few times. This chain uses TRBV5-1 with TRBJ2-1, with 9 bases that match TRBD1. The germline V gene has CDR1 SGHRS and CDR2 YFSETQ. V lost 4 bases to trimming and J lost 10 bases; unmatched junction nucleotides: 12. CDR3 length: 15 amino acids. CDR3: CASSLTGGPGIEQFF. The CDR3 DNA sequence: TGCGCCAGCAGCCTAACAGGGGGCCCCGGTATAGAGCAGTTCTTC.

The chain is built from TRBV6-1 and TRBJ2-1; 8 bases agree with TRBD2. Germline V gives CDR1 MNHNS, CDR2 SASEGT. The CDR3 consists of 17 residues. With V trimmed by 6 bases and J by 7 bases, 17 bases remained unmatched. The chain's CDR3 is CASRERRLAGHGNEQFF. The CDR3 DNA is TGTGCCAGCAGAGAACGCCGATTAGCGGGGCACGGGAATGAGCAGTTCTTC.

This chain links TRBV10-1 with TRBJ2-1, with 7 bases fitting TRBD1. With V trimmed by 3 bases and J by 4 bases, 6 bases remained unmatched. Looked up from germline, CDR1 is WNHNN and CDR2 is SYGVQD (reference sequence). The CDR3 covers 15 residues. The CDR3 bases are TGCGCCAGCAGTGAAGGGGGCCTGGGTTACAATGAGCAGTTCTTC. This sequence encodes CASSEGGLGYNEQFF.

This CDR3 reads CASSQVRRRGGPTDTQYF. In DNA, the CDR3 is TGTGCCAGCAGCCAAGTGAGAAGGCGGGGGGGCCCCACAGATACGCAGTATTTT. V is TRBV4-2 and J is TRBJ2-3; 9 nucleotides match TRBD2. CDR3 length: 18 residues. After removal of 1 base from V and 2 bases from J, the junction contained 10 bases not matched to a gene. Germline CDR1 reads LGHNA; CDR2 reads YNFKEQ.

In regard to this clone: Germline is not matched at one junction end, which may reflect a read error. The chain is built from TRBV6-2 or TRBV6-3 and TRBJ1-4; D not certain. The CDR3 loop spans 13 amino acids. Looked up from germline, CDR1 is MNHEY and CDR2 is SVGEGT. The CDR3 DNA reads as TGTGCCAACAGTTACGGCGGGGAGGAAAAACTGTTTTTT. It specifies CANSYGGEEKLFF.

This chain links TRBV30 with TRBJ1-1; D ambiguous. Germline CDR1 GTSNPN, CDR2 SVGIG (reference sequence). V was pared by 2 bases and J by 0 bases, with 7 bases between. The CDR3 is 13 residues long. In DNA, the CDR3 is TGTGCCTGGAGTATTAGTATGAACACTGAAGCTTTCTTT. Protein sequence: CAWSISMNTEAFF.

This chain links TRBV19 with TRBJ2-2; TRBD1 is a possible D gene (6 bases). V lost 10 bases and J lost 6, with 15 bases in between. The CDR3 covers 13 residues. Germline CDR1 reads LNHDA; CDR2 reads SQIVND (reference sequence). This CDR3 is CAIPGHDPGELFF. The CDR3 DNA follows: TGTGCCATTCCGGGACACGACCCCGGGGAGCTGTTTTTT.